This TCR beta chain derives from a study of T cells in tumors after PD-1 blockade. At the level of the study: Patients had no prior checkpoint blockade, systemic immunosuppressants, or anti-cancer therapy within 4 weeks. Daily vismodegib 150 mg continued in a subset of anti-PD-1-treated patients. Blood samples averaged 113,528 templates (range about 21,000-260,000) and approximately 35,000 unique clonotypes. The study, taken as a whole, reports: About 41% of tumor TCR clonotypes were also found in blood.

Libraries were prepared by immunoSEQ multiplex PCR; TCRdb keeps only in-frame clonotypes and omits some of them. The sample has under 75,000 clones, about 74% seen once. Losses at the gene ends were 6 bases for V and 4 bases for J; bases not matched to a gene: 4. The length of the CDR3 is 13 residues. A few counts support this clone. Its target is not known. This chain links TRBV12-3 or TRBV12-4 with TRBJ1-1; 8 bases fit TRBD1. Sequencing was performed on PBMCs, taken after anti-PD-1 treatment. This TCR was sampled from a human donor with basal cell carcinoma. CDR3 nucleotide sequence: TGTGCCAGCAGCGTAGACAGGGGCACTGAAGCTTTCTTT. This sequence encodes CASSVDRGTEAFF.